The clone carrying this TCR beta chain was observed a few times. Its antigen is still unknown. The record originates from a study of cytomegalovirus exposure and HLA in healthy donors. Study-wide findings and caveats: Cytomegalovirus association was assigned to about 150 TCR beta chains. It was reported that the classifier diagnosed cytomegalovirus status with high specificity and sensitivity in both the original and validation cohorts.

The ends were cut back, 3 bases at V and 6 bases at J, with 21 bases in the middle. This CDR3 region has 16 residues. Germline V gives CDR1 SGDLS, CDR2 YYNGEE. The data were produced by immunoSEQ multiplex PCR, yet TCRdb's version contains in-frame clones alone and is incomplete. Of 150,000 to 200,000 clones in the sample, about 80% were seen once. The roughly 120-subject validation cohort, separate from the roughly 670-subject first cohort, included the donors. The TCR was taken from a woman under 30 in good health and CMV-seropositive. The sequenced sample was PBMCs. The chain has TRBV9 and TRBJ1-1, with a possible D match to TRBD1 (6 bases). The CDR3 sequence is CASSGLTLGGLAEAFF. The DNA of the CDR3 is TGTGCCAGCAGCGGTCTTACCCTGGGGGGGCTCGCTGAAGCTTTCTTT.